This TCR beta chain was sequenced during a study of cytomegalovirus exposure and HLA in healthy donors. At the level of the study: An analysis done earlier identified around 100 million unique TCR beta sequences from about 180 million T cells. Samples from HLA-typed donors yielded 65 million to 90 million unique TCRs in an early data release.

With 60 Vbeta and 13 Jbeta primers, the PCR was carried out. Profiling relied on immunoSEQ multiplex PCR, and the TCRdb table lists in-frame clones only, not all of them. The repertoire holds 110,000 to 150,000 clones, around 80% seen once, with roughly 3.2% in the top ten. For this clone: Antigen specificity is unknown.

Study-wide results and caveats: Follow-up analysis later connected one missense variant in DCLRE1C with trimming of TCR beta V- and J-genes. Some TCR beta chains (164 of them) were listed as cytomegalovirus-associated.

The CDR3 sequence is 16 residues long. CDR1 and CDR2 (germline): PRHDT, FYEKMQ (reference sequence). V lost 0 bases, J lost 6 bases, and 6 bases stayed unmatched. Input material: PBMCs. This receptor was identified in a man younger than 30 in good health and CMV-seropositive. J is TRBJ2-1 and V is TRBV13, with 9 bases lining up with TRBD2. The CDR3 coding sequence is TGTGCCAGCAGCTTAGGGGCGGGAGGGCCGAGCAATGAGCAGTTCTTC. The encoded protein is CASSLGAGGPSNEQFF.